Shown below are 5 T cell receptor beta chains from a single sample sequenced in a study of tumor and adjacent non-tumor tissue in lung cancer. TCRbeta libraries were built with three rounds of nested PCR, modified from ARM-PCR. One entry per CDR3 protein, called by TCRdb with MiXCR from the multiplex PCR reads. The sample has around 70,000 distinct CDR3 sequences; approximately 63% are singletons. RNA was extracted from bulk tissue without any cell sorting. Specimen: lung tumor tissue. All receptors come from a man aged 45-60 years with non-small cell lung cancer.

With respect to this clonotype: One end of the junction fails to match germline, which may point to a read error. The chain joins TRBV6-5 to TRBJ2-5; D gene uncertain. Germline CDR1 and CDR2: MNHEY and SVGAGI. This CDR3 is built from 13 residues. CDR3 in amino acids: CTSTPQPQETQYF. CDR3 sequence (DNA): TGTACCAGCACCCCTCAGCCCCAAGAGACCCAGTATTTC.

This clonotype was detected once. This clone may be a read error of a much larger clone one base away. The genes are TRBV6-6 and TRBJ2-7; D may be TRBD2 (5 bases). The germline V and J ends were trimmed by 2 bases and 9 bases, with 14 bases remaining between them. This CDR3 is built from 13 residues. Germline assignment: CDR1 MNHNY and CDR2 SVGAGI (reference sequence). The CDR3 DNA follows: TGTGCCAGCAGTTACGTAAGGGAGAACGGGCAGTACTTC. Translating it yields CASSYVRENGQYF.

Remarks on this clonotype: A read error may account for a junction end that differs from germline. The chain employs TRBV6-1 and TRBJ2-3, with D perhaps TRBD1 or TRBD2 (5 bases each). CDR3 length: 13 amino acids. Germline V gene lookup returns CDR1 MNHNS and CDR2 SASEGT. DNA of the CDR3: TGTGCCTGCAGAAGGCAGGGAGCAGATACGCAGTATTTT. Residues: CACRRQGADTQYF.

Regarding this clonotype: This could be a read error, since a much larger clone is one nucleotide away. This chain connects TRBV29-1 to TRBJ2-1, with D maybe TRBD2 (6 bases). Germline V gene lookup returns CDR1 SQVTM and CDR2 ANQGSEA. The CDR3 has 13 amino acids. Trimming took off 2 bases at V and 6 bases at J, with 11 bases between the two ends. DNA of the CDR3: TGCAGCGTTGAAAAAGCCGGGGGCAATGAGCAGTTCTTC. Amino acids: CSVEKAGGNEQFF.

By sample share, this clonotype is medium-sized (0.01 to 0.1%). The V call is TRBV11-3, the J call TRBJ2-3; D is possibly TRBD2 (5 bases). Germline V CDR1 and CDR2: SGHNT, YENEEA. Trimming removed 3 bases from V and 4 bases from J, with 8 bases in between. The CDR3 has 13 amino acids. This CDR3 is CASSFQRADTQYF. The CDR3 nucleotides read TGTGCCAGCAGCTTTCAGAGGGCAGATACGCAGTATTTT.